This entry lists 30 T cell receptor beta chains sequenced from one sample in a study of PD-L1 blockade in urothelial cancer. TCRdb's table, derived via immunoSEQ multiplex PCR, lists solely in-frame clones and lacks some. The repertoire holds some 45,000 clones, with around nine tenths as singletons. As to time point: pretreatment peripheral blood. Sample: PBMCs, taken around atezolizumab (anti-PD-L1) treatment. The receptors were sampled from a donor at least 40 years old with urothelial cancer.

The rearrangement joins TRBV7-8 to TRBJ1-5; 8 bases map to TRBD1. V lost 5 bases to trimming and J lost 6 bases; unmatched junction nucleotides: 6. The germline V gene encodes CDR1 SGHVS and CDR2 FQNEAQ. This CDR3 contains 14 residues. CDR3 loop: CASSPRQGSQPQHF. CDR3 bases: TGTGCCAGCAGCCCGCGACAGGGGAGTCAGCCCCAGCATTTT.

J is TRBJ2-5 and V is TRBV11-2; a weak D match, TRBD1 (5 bases). Trimming took off 5 bases at V and 1 base at J, with 8 bases between the two ends. Looked up from germline, CDR1 is SGHAT and CDR2 is FQNNGV. The CDR3 extends over 13 amino acids. CDR3 nucleotide sequence: TGTGCCAGCAGCGCCGACAGCCAAGAGACCCAGTACTTC. This gives the protein CASSADSQETQYF.

The CDR3 region is CASKAEARRETQYF. The CDR3 nucleotides are TGTGCCAGTAAGGCTGAGGCTCGTCGGGAGACCCAGTACTTC. The chain combines TRBV19 with TRBJ2-5; no clear D. Germline V gene data show CDR1 as LNHDA and CDR2 as SQIVND (reference sequence). V dropped 7 bases and J dropped 5 bases, with 17 bases sitting between them. This CDR3 has 14 amino acids.

The J gene is TRBJ1-5, the V gene TRBV4-1; D unresolved. V lost 4 bases and J lost 2, with 9 bases in between. The CDR3 covers 14 residues. The germline CDR1 and CDR2 sequences are MGHRA and YSYEKL. CDR3 in amino acids: CASSPREGNQPQHF. CDR3 DNA: TGCGCCAGCAGCCCCCGGGAGGGCAATCAGCCCCAGCATTTT.

CDR3 sequence (DNA): TGTGCCAGTAGCCCGGACAGGGGTTATGGCTACACCTTC. The encoded protein is CASSPDRGYGYTF. The chain carries TRBV19 and TRBJ1-2; 9 positions agree with TRBD1. The CDR3 consists of 13 residues. The germline gives CDR1 LNHDA, CDR2 SQIVND (reference sequence). Unmatched junction bases numbered 4, after V lost 6 bases and J lost 5 bases.

The CDR3 loop reads CSVDRGQTNEQFF. As DNA, the CDR3 is TGCAGCGTTGATCGCGGGCAAACCAATGAGCAGTTCTTC. V usage is TRBV29-1 and J usage is TRBJ2-1, with D maybe TRBD2 (5 bases). Trimming stripped 3 bases from V and 6 bases from J, with 12 bases between. There are 13 residues in the CDR3. CDR1 is SQVTM and CDR2 is ANQGSEA in the germline V gene.

The genes are TRBV5-4 and TRBJ2-7; 10 bases are a match to TRBD1. The CDR3 is made up of 16 amino acids. V was pared by 2 bases and J by 2 bases, with 7 bases of the junction left unmatched. Germline V gives CDR1 SGHNT, CDR2 YYREEE (reference sequence). CDR3: CASSFGQGTGAYEQYF. As DNA, the CDR3 is TGTGCCAGCAGCTTTGGTCAGGGGACAGGGGCCTACGAGCAGTACTTC.

In this sample, this clone turned up a few times. The chain uses TRBV30 and TRBJ1-4; 8 bases are a match to TRBD1. The CDR3 is 13 amino acids. Germline values: CDR1 GTSNPN, CDR2 SVGIG (reference sequence). V shed 6 bases, J shed 5 bases, and the junction held 5 bases outside the gene matches. The CDR3 coding sequence is TGTGCCTGCCAGGACAGGGTGAATGAAAAACTGTTTTTT. Translated, it gives CACQDRVNEKLFF. Full variable domain (outside the CDR3, taken from reference TRBV30 and TRBJ1-4): SQTIHQWPATLVQPVGSPLSLECTVEGTSNPNLYWYRQAAGRGLQLLFYSVGIGQISSEVPQNLSASRPQDRQFILSSKKLLLSDSGFYLCACQDRVNEKLFFGSGTQLSVL.

The chain recombines TRBV4-1 with TRBJ2-7; D gene unclear. The CDR3 totals 17 residues. Trimming shortened V by 4 bases and J by 2 bases, and 21 bases separated the two germline ends. The germline CDR1 and CDR2 sequences are MGHRA and YSYEKL. The CDR3 is CASSPGPMRSRPYEQYF. The CDR3 DNA reads as TGCGCCAGCAGCCCCGGCCCCATGCGGTCTCGCCCCTACGAGCAGTACTTC.

The chain joins TRBV11-2 to TRBJ2-7, with TRBD2 matching over 8 bases. V shed 5 bases and J 7 bases; nucleotides not matched to a gene: 10. CDR1 and CDR2 from the germline V gene are SGHAT and FQNNGV. This CDR3 has 14 amino acids. The CDR3: CASSHRGGAPEQYF. The CDR3 DNA follows: TGTGCCAGCAGCCACCGGGGGGGGGCCCCGGAGCAGTACTTC.

The chain uses TRBV6-5 and TRBJ2-7, with 7 bases identical to TRBD2. The CDR3 has 14 residues. The junction had 5 bases not matched to a gene; V was cut back by 6 bases and J by 0 bases. From germline, CDR1 is MNHEY and CDR2 SVGAGI. CDR3 loop: CASRARTSSYEQYF. The CDR3 coding sequence is TGTGCCAGCAGGGCCAGGACTAGCTCCTACGAGCAGTACTTC.

This chain joins TRBV4-2 and TRBJ1-1; D not resolved. The CDR3 runs 13 residues. The ends were cut back, 4 bases at V and 1 base at J, with 7 bases in the middle. Germline V gene lookup returns CDR1 LGHNA and CDR2 YNFKEQ. The CDR3 region has the DNA TGTGCCAGCAGCCTTCAGGCGAACACTGAAGCTTTCTTT. Its protein is CASSLQANTEAFF.

This clone was picked up one time. The V call is TRBV9, the J call TRBJ2-1; 11 bases are shared with TRBD2. Germline loops: CDR1 SGDLS, CDR2 YYNGEE. Trimming cost V 4 bases and J 14 bases; bases outside gene matches: 8. This CDR3 has 13 amino acids. The chain's CDR3 is CASSPTATSGEFF. The CDR3 DNA reads TGTGCCAGCAGCCCAACGGCGACTAGCGGGGAGTTCTTC.

CDR3 DNA: TGTGCCAGCATTAGGACAGGGTGGGAAAAACTGTTTTTT. This encodes CASIRTGWEKLFF. The chain recombines TRBV6-1 with TRBJ1-4; 8 nucleotides agree with TRBD1. Trimming removed 7 bases from V and 8 bases from J; junction bases left unmatched: 6. CDR1 MNHNS and CDR2 SASEGT come from the germline V gene. CDR3 length: 13 amino acids.

The chain has TRBV18 and TRBJ2-3; TRBD2 might be the D (6 bases). The V and J ends lost 2 bases and 8 bases respectively, with 14 bases between them. Germline V lookup: CDR1 KGHSH, CDR2 LQKENI. This CDR3 spans 14 amino acids. CDR3 residues: CASSPAGRGVTQYF. CDR3 nucleotide sequence: TGTGCCAGCTCACCAGCAGGTCGCGGGGTTACGCAGTATTTT.

The rearrangement links TRBV13 to TRBJ2-5; a weak D match, TRBD2 (5 bases). The CDR3 spans 13 residues. Germline values: CDR1 PRHDT, CDR2 FYEKMQ (reference sequence). V was shortened by 2 bases and J by 7 bases, with 11 bases between the two germline ends. The CDR3 coding sequence is TGTGCCAGCAGCTTAATCCTGGCGGGGACCCAGTACTTC. The encoded protein is CASSLILAGTQYF. Full variable domain (rest looked up from reference TRBV13 and TRBJ2-5): AAGVIQSPRHLIKEKRETATLKCYPIPRHDTVYWYQQGPGQDPQFLISFYEKMQSDKGSIPDRFSAQQFSDYHSELNMSSLELGDSALYFCASSLILAGTQYFGPGTRLLVL.

The chain joins TRBV28 to TRBJ2-3; D is undetermined. The CDR3 totals 15 residues. Germline CDR1 and CDR2: MDHEN and SYDVKM. Trimming removed 3 bases at V and 1 base at J, with 11 bases between. CDR3 protein: CASSLRLRGTDTQYF. The CDR3 DNA sequence: TGTGCCAGCAGTTTGAGGCTCCGTGGCACAGATACGCAGTATTTT.

This chain connects TRBV6-5 to TRBJ2-1; TRBD1 aligns across 9 bases. This CDR3 has 15 residues. Germline assignment: CDR1 MNHEY and CDR2 SVGAGI. After removal of 6 bases from V and 2 bases from J, the junction contained 5 bases not matched to a gene. The CDR3 here is CASSLDRGAYNEQFF. The DNA of the CDR3 is TGTGCCAGCAGCCTAGACAGGGGGGCCTACAATGAGCAGTTCTTC.

This chain joins TRBV29-1 and TRBJ1-4; D is unresolved. The V gene's germline CDR1 is SQVTM and CDR2 ANQGSEA. V lost 7 bases and J lost 0, with 12 bases in between. The CDR3 runs 14 residues. In DNA, the CDR3 is TGCAGCGCCCAAAGCCGCGCAACTAATGAAAAACTGTTTTTT. Residues: CSAQSRATNEKLFF.

The V gene is TRBV11-3, the J gene TRBJ2-5; 8 nucleotides align to TRBD1. CDR1 SGHNT and CDR2 YENEEA come from the germline V gene. J gave up 6 bases and V 5 bases, and 5 bases lay outside the gene matches. CDR3 length equals 13 residues. This CDR3 is CASSRRTGQTQYF. Here the CDR3 DNA reads TGTGCCAGCAGCCGACGGACAGGGCAGACCCAGTACTTC.

This clone was counted only a few times. This sequence joins TRBV4-1 and TRBJ1-5; possibly TRBD1 for D (5 bases). The CDR3 covers 15 residues. Germline V gene data show CDR1 as MGHRA and CDR2 as YSYEKL. V gave up 2 bases and J gave up 4 bases, with 12 bases separating them. The CDR3 nucleotides read TGCGCCAGCAGCCAACCAGACAGCCAGAATCAGCCCCAGCATTTT. This encodes CASSQPDSQNQPQHF.

The chain uses TRBV19 and TRBJ2-1; 13 bases match TRBD2. The CDR3 sequence is 15 residues long. Per germline, CDR1 LNHDA and CDR2 SQIVND (reference sequence). With V trimmed by 6 bases and J by 10 bases, 9 bases remained unmatched. This CDR3 reads CASSPGLAGAREQFF. DNA of the CDR3: TGTGCCAGTAGCCCCGGACTAGCGGGAGCCCGGGAGCAGTTCTTC.

This chain links TRBV2 with TRBJ2-4; D is undetermined. The CDR3 has 13 amino acids. Trimming removed 11 bases at V and 6 bases at J, with 17 bases between. Germline V gene lookup returns CDR1 SNHLY and CDR2 FYNNEI. The CDR3 nucleotides are TGTGCCGTTGAGGCAAACTCGGGAAACATTCAGTACTTC. It yields the protein CAVEANSGNIQYF. The variable domain in full, completed from reference TRBV2 and TRBJ2-4, reads EPEVTQTPSHQVTQMGQEVILRCVPISNHLYFYWYRQILGQKVEFLVSFYNNEISEKSEIFDDQFSVERPDGSNFTLKIRSTKLEDSAMYFCAVEANSGNIQYFGAGTRLSVL.

V is TRBV30 and J is TRBJ2-7, with TRBD2 as a possible D gene (5 bases). This CDR3 region has 11 residues. Germline-derived CDR1 and CDR2 are GTSNPN and SVGIG (reference sequence). The germline V and J ends were trimmed by 0 bases and 12 bases, with 12 bases remaining between them. In DNA form, the CDR3 reads TGTGCCTGGAGTGTACGGGGAGTTCGGTACTTC. It specifies CAWSVRGVRYF. Filled out from reference TRBV30 and TRBJ2-7, the complete variable domain reads SQTIHQWPATLVQPVGSPLSLECTVEGTSNPNLYWYRQAAGRGLQLLFYSVGIGQISSEVPQNLSASRPQDRQFILSSKKLLLSDSGFYLCAWSVRGVRYFGPGTRLTVT.

The chain has TRBV4-1 and TRBJ2-2; the D gene is possibly TRBD2 (7 bases). Germline CDR1 reads MGHRA; CDR2 reads YSYEKL. V was cut by 0 bases and J by 7 bases, with 21 bases left in between. This CDR3 spans 18 amino acids. CDR3 in amino acids: CASSQERGGEGRGGELFF. DNA for the CDR3: TGCGCCAGCAGCCAAGAGAGGGGGGGGGAGGGCCGAGGCGGGGAGCTGTTTTTT.

The chain links TRBV4-1 to TRBJ2-5, with a tentative D call TRBD2 (6 bases). This CDR3 has 13 amino acids. Trimming cost V 3 bases and J 3 bases, with 8 bases left between them. Per germline, CDR1 MGHRA and CDR2 YSYEKL. CDR3 sequence (DNA): TGCGCCAGCAGCCACAGGGAGGAAGAGACCCAGTACTTC. Translation: CASSHREEETQYF.

The chain links TRBV2 to TRBJ1-1, with 7 nucleotides matching TRBD1. V lost 8 bases, J lost 8 bases, and 2 bases stayed unmatched. CDR1 and CDR2 from the germline V gene are SNHLY and FYNNEI. The CDR3 contains 10 residues. As DNA, the CDR3 is TGTGCCAGCGCGGGACAGGAAGCTTTCTTT. Amino acids: CASAGQEAFF.

This sequence joins TRBV19 and TRBJ2-3, with a tentative D call TRBD1 (7 bases). The length of the CDR3 is 14 residues. Germline V lookup: CDR1 LNHDA, CDR2 SQIVND (reference sequence). Trimming cost V 8 bases and J 1 base, with 13 bases left between them. Here the CDR3 reads CASRGQGGTDTQYF. Here the CDR3 DNA reads TGTGCCAGTCGGGGGCAGGGGGGCACAGATACGCAGTATTTT.

This clone has more than one count but fewer than ten. The genes are TRBV6-5 and TRBJ2-7, with 10 positions matching TRBD1. The CDR3 contains 15 residues. The V gene end was trimmed by 2 bases and the J gene end by 1 base; junction bases not matched to a gene: 2. Germline V gene lookup returns CDR1 MNHEY and CDR2 SVGAGI. The DNA of the CDR3 is TGTGCCAGCAGTTACACGGGACAGGGGTCCTACGAGCAGTACTTC. Translated: CASSYTGQGSYEQYF.

The chain joins TRBV7-2 to TRBJ1-1; no clear D. Germline CDR1 is SGHTA and CDR2 is FQGNSA. V was clipped by 1 base and J by 0 bases, with 6 bases between them. This CDR3 is 14 amino acids long. CDR3 region: CASSLGGVNTEAFF. In DNA form, the CDR3 reads TGTGCCAGCAGCTTAGGCGGGGTGAACACTGAAGCTTTCTTT.